A single sample is the source of the 23 T cell receptor beta chains below, sequenced in a study of blood T cell repertoires in COVID-19. Method: immunoSEQ multiplex PCR; TCRdb's copy keeps in-frame clones and lacks some. The table shows roughly 63,000 clones, with around nine tenths occurring only once. Sequencing was done on a sample of peripheral blood. The origin of the receptors is a human donor in a cohort sampled during active COVID-19.

V is TRBV30 and J is TRBJ1-5; D is ambiguous. The length of the CDR3 is 16 residues. Deletions cut 5 bases from V and 3 bases from J, with 20 bases between. CDR1 GTSNPN and CDR2 SVGIG come from the germline V gene (reference sequence). As DNA, the CDR3 is TGTGCCTGGTCGAAGCGAGGCGCATCGGTCAATCAGCCCCAGCATTTT. This gives the protein CAWSKRGASVNQPQHF.

This clone was detected only once. The V call is TRBV11-1, the J call TRBJ2-5; 9 nucleotides match TRBD2. The CDR3 loop spans 15 amino acids. The trim removed 5 bases at V and 4 bases at J, leaving 8 bases unmatched. Germline values: CDR1 SGHAT, CDR2 FQDESV (reference sequence). Written as DNA, the CDR3 is TGTGCCAGCAGCAGACGGCGGGAGGGCCGAGAGACCCAGTACTTC. This codes for CASSRRREGRETQYF. The entire variable domain, with the rest obtained from reference TRBV11-1 and TRBJ2-5, is as follows: EAEVAQSPRYKITEKSQAVAFWCDPISGHATLYWYRQILGQGPELLVQFQDESVVDDSQLPKDRFSAERLKGVDSTLKIQPAELGDSAMYLCASSRRREGRETQYFGPGTRLLVL.

The sample holds one count of this clone. The chain couples TRBV6-5 to TRBJ1-5; 7 nucleotides agree with TRBD1. Trimming at V came to 8 bases and at J to 0 bases, leaving 4 bases not matched to a gene. The CDR3 sequence is 14 residues long. Germline V gene sequence: CDR1 MNHEY, CDR2 SVGAGI. CDR3 residues: CASWTGYSNQPQHF. For the CDR3, the DNA is TGTGCCAGCTGGACAGGCTATAGCAATCAGCCCCAGCATTTT.

This clone was seen a single time. The rearrangement links TRBV19 to TRBJ2-7; the match to TRBD2 covers 11 bases. Per germline, CDR1 LNHDA and CDR2 SQIVND (reference sequence). The CDR3 totals 14 residues. V was clipped by 6 bases and J by 4 bases; unmatched bases: 5. CDR3 sequence reads: CASSYLAGGYEQYF. The CDR3 DNA is TGTGCCAGTAGCTATCTAGCGGGGGGTTACGAGCAGTACTTC.

This clone was recorded only once. The rearrangement links TRBV28 to TRBJ2-6; tentative D call: TRBD2 (5 bases). Germline V gives CDR1 MDHEN, CDR2 SYDVKM. The CDR3 length is 15 residues. Trimming took 5 bases from V and 0 from J, leaving 8 bases between them. The CDR3: CASSGLSSGANVLTF. The CDR3 DNA sequence: TGTGCCAGCAGTGGACTGAGCTCTGGGGCCAACGTCCTGACTTTC.

V and J are TRBV7-2 and TRBJ1-6, with TRBD1 matching over 10 bases. The V and J ends lost 3 bases and 4 bases, in that order; junction bases with no gene match: 0. The CDR3 totals 15 residues. Germline V lookup: CDR1 SGHTA, CDR2 FQGNSA. CDR3 loop: CASSLDRGYNSPLHF. The CDR3 DNA is TGTGCCAGCAGCTTGGACAGGGGGTATAATTCACCCCTCCACTTT.

This chain connects TRBV11-2 to TRBJ2-3, with 11 bases matching TRBD1. CDR1 SGHAT and CDR2 FQNNGV come from the germline V gene. The CDR3 is made up of 16 amino acids. V shed 3 bases, J shed 4 bases, and the junction held 6 bases outside the gene matches. In DNA, the CDR3 is TGTGCCAGCAGCTTGTCGGACAGGGGGCTGGCAGATACGCAGTATTTT. Translating gives CASSLSDRGLADTQYF. The full variable domain, rest sourced from reference TRBV11-2 and TRBJ2-3, is EAGVAQSPRYKIIEKRQSVAFWCNPISGHATLYWYQQILGQGPKLLIQFQNNGVVDDSQLPKDRFSAERLKGVDSTLKIQPAKLEDSAVYLCASSLSDRGLADTQYFGPGTRLTVL.

The rearrangement links TRBV28 to TRBJ1-5; D is possibly TRBD1 (5 bases). The germline V and J ends were trimmed by 2 bases and 8 bases, with 19 bases remaining between them. There are 16 residues in the CDR3. Germline-derived CDR1 and CDR2 are MDHEN and SYDVKM. DNA of the CDR3: TGTGCCAGCAGTTTAGGGAGGTGGGGCATGCGGGAGCCCCAGCATTTT. It codes for CASSLGRWGMREPQHF. The full variable domain, completed using reference TRBV28 and TRBJ1-5, is DVKVTQSSRYLVKRTGEKVFLECVQDMDHENMFWYRQDPGLGLRLIYFSYDVKMKEKGDIPEGYSVSREKKERFSLILESASTNQTSMYLCASSLGRWGMREPQHFGDGTRLSIL.

The V gene is TRBV25-1, the J gene TRBJ1-4, with 8 positions matching TRBD1. Germline V gene data show CDR1 as MGHDK and CDR2 as SYGVNS. The V segment lost 3 bases and the J segment 6 bases; nucleotides outside the gene matches: 3. CDR3 length equals 14 residues. The CDR3 region has the DNA TGTGCCAGCAGTGATAACAGGGGGGATGAAAAACTGTTTTTT. Translation gives CASSDNRGDEKLFF.

The chain couples TRBV6-5 to TRBJ1-5; 7 nucleotides align to TRBD1. This CDR3 spans 15 amino acids. CDR1 MNHEY and CDR2 SVGAGI come from the germline V gene. Trimming took 9 bases from V and 1 from J; bases not matched to a gene: 9. CDR3 protein: CASKPPGQSNQPQHF. As DNA, the CDR3 is TGTGCCAGTAAACCCCCGGGACAGAGCAATCAGCCCCAGCATTTT.

The J gene is TRBJ2-3, the V gene TRBV3-1 (or the pseudogene TRBV3-2); 7 positions agree with TRBD2. CDR1 is LGHDT and CDR2 is YNNKEL in the germline V gene (reference sequence). V lost 1 base, J lost 3 bases, and 10 bases stayed unmatched. The CDR3 contains 17 residues. The CDR3, as DNA: TGTGCCAGCAGCCAAGCATGGGAGCGGGGTGGGACAGATACGCAGTATTTT. Protein product: CASSQAWERGGTDTQYF.

The chain links TRBV5-8 to TRBJ2-2; D perhaps matches TRBD1 (6 bases). Germline V gene data show CDR1 as SGHTS and CDR2 as YDEGEE. Trimming shortened V by 4 bases and J by 5 bases, and 18 bases separated the two germline ends. The CDR3 length is 16 residues. The CDR3: CASSAGLRGLTGELFF. CDR3 bases: TGTGCCAGCAGCGCTGGGCTCAGGGGTTTGACCGGGGAGCTGTTTTTT. The full variable domain, in which reference TRBV5-8 and TRBJ2-2 provide the parts outside the CDR3, is EAGVTQSPTHLIKTRGQQATLRCSPISGHTSVYWYQQALGLGLQFLLWYDEGEERNRGNFPPRFSGRQFPNYSSELNVNALELEDSALYLCASSAGLRGLTGELFFGEGSRLTVL.

The chain has TRBV5-1 and TRBJ1-1; TRBD1 aligns across 7 bases. J was trimmed by 3 bases and V by 3 bases; bases with no gene match: 5. Per germline, CDR1 SGHRS and CDR2 YFSETQ. The CDR3 spans 14 residues. The CDR3 loop reads CASSSQGFYTEAFF. The CDR3 DNA sequence: TGCGCCAGCAGCTCACAGGGGTTCTACACTGAAGCTTTCTTT.

The rearrangement joins TRBV20-1 to TRBJ2-5; D ambiguous. From germline, CDR1 is DFQATT and CDR2 SNEGSKA (reference sequence). The CDR3 is 11 amino acids. The germline V and J ends were trimmed by 5 bases and 4 bases, with 8 bases remaining between them. The DNA of the CDR3 is TGCAGTGCTCATCATAGAGAGACCCAGTACTTC. It is translated as CSAHHRETQYF.

This chain uses TRBV7-2 with TRBJ1-2; TRBD1 agrees at 7 bases. The CDR3 contains 15 residues. The germline V gene has CDR1 SGHTA and CDR2 FQGNSA. The V segment lost 5 bases and the J segment 4 bases; nucleotides outside the gene matches: 10. CDR3 protein: CASSQQTGSGYGYTF. Written as DNA, the CDR3 is TGTGCCAGCAGCCAACAGACAGGGTCTGGCTATGGCTACACCTTC.

The chain uses TRBV19 and TRBJ2-7, with D tentatively TRBD1 (6 bases). Trimming took 3 bases from V and 1 from J, leaving 10 bases between them. This CDR3 is 14 amino acids long. Looked up from germline, CDR1 is LNHDA and CDR2 is SQIVND (reference sequence). This CDR3 reads CASSMRQVSYEQYF. In DNA form, the CDR3 reads TGTGCCAGTAGTATGAGACAGGTGTCCTACGAGCAGTACTTC.

This clone was observed once. The chain has TRBV5-1 and TRBJ1-5; D not resolved. Germline V gene data show CDR1 as SGHRS and CDR2 as YFSETQ. The CDR3 totals 13 residues. Trimming took off 4 bases at V and 0 bases at J, with 5 bases between the two ends. The CDR3 is CASSPNSNQPQHF. The CDR3 coding sequence is TGCGCCAGCAGCCCTAATAGCAATCAGCCCCAGCATTTT.

The V call is TRBV10-3, the J call TRBJ2-2; maybe TRBD1 (8 bases). Trimming removed 8 bases at V and 7 bases at J, with 29 bases between. The CDR3 contains 18 residues. Per the germline V gene, CDR1 is ENHRY and CDR2 is SYGVKD. CDR3 in DNA: TGTGCCATCGAGGACAGGGTTGTCCAGGGGGGGCCAAGCGGGGAGCTGTTTTTT. As protein: CAIEDRVVQGGPSGELFF.

The V and J genes are TRBV3-1 (or the pseudogene TRBV3-2) and TRBJ1-1, with 9 bases fitting TRBD1. CDR1 and CDR2 from the germline V gene are LGHDT and YNNKEL (reference sequence). The CDR3 has 14 residues. Unmatched junction bases numbered 0, after V lost 0 bases and J lost 4 bases. CDR3 sequence (DNA): TGTGCCAGCAGCCAAGAGGACAGGGGCACTGAAGCTTTCTTT. Its protein is CASSQEDRGTEAFF.

The chain is built from TRBV27 and TRBJ1-5, with 7 bases that match TRBD1. The CDR3 length is 14 residues. Germline CDR1 is MNHEY and CDR2 is SMNVEV (reference sequence). V was clipped by 5 bases and J by 2 bases; unmatched bases: 3. The CDR3 DNA reads TGTGCCAGCAGTAGGACAGGCCGCAATCAGCCCCAGCATTTT. As protein: CASSRTGRNQPQHF.

This chain joins TRBV6-5 and TRBJ1-3; tentatively, D is TRBD1 (6 bases). The germline V gene has CDR1 MNHEY and CDR2 SVGAGI. The CDR3 loop spans 13 amino acids. Trimming took off 11 bases at V and 2 bases at J, with 13 bases between the two ends. Written as DNA, the CDR3 is TGTGCCCACACACAGGGTACTGGAAACACCATATATTTT. Protein: CAHTQGTGNTIYF.

This clone was counted once. The chain joins TRBV5-1 to TRBJ2-7; D is possibly TRBD1 (5 bases). Per the germline V gene, CDR1 is SGHRS and CDR2 is YFSETQ. Trimming took 4 bases from V and 6 from J, leaving 17 bases between them. The CDR3 is 14 amino acids. The CDR3 loop reads CASSRPLDRFEQYF. The CDR3 DNA follows: TGCGCCAGCAGCCGGCCACTTGACAGATTCGAGCAGTACTTC.

The chain combines TRBV4-2 with TRBJ1-6; D is unresolved. The CDR3 sequence is 13 residues long. Germline loops: CDR1 LGHNA, CDR2 YNFKEQ. V was pared by 3 bases and J by 7 bases, with 7 bases between. This chain's CDR3 is CASSQLTNSPLHF. CDR3 sequence (DNA): TGTGCCAGCAGCCAGCTAACCAATTCACCCCTCCACTTT.